This T cell receptor beta chain was sequenced in a study of neoadjuvant anti-PD-1 for oral cavity cancer. Background on the study: Most patients had three to four biweekly doses of 3 mg/kg nivolumab before resection. Around day 43, patients without progression received a fourth nivolumab dose before surgery.

Patients had newly diagnosed, untreated stage II-IVA oral cavity squamous cell carcinoma. The patients had HPV-negative, locally advanced oral cavity squamous cell carcinoma. Clones were read by immunoSEQ multiplex PCR, and TCRdb kept only the in-frame ones, dropping some. Seen here are some 33,000 clones, 85% to 90% observed once, and the top ten hold about 3.7%. V gave up 0 bases and J gave up 5 bases, with 11 bases separating them. Germline V lookup: CDR1 SGHTA, CDR2 FQGNSA. The length of the CDR3 is 15 residues. The sample here was PBMCs, taken before nivolumab (anti-PD-1) treatment. The receptor was derived from a person aged 35-79 years with oral cavity squamous cell carcinoma. The rearrangement uses TRBV7-2 and TRBJ1-3; tentative D call: TRBD1 (5 bases). CDR3 bases: TGTGCCAGCAGCTTAGCAGGCGGGGGTCGAAACACCATATATTTT. Translating gives CASSLAGGGRNTIYF.